The entry that follows covers one T cell receptor beta chain sequence. Its target antigen remains unknown. Per-base quality was not reported, and no clone a single base away is much larger than it. The CDR3 numbers 13 residues from cysteine through phenylalanine. This entry keeps only the CDR3 DNA: 39 bases, framed from base 1. A distance of 14 bases separates the germline ends of V and J, which lose 7 bases and 5 bases respectively. Taken from the germline V gene, the CDR1 and CDR2 loops are SNHLY and FYNNEI. Library prep was done by 5' RACE. The instrument given in TCRdb is NextSeq 500. In the TCR library protocol, unique molecular identifiers were attached to individual cDNA molecules to correct for PCR bias and sequencing error. Both TCR alpha and beta chains were sequenced, and tight co-correlation was observed between alpha and beta sequence abundances in each sample. The source study handled its data this way. Decombinator V4 was used to annotate TCR sequences for V gene, J gene and CDR3. TCRs were defined as expanded if a significant change between any two time points was detected under a Poisson model with p below 0.0001. Abundances of TCRs were expressed as counts per million after normalisation to the total number of TCRs sequenced in each sample. MAIT TCRs were defined by TRAV1-2 paired with TRAJ12, TRAJ20 or TRAJ33, and iNKT TCRs by TRAV10 paired with TRAJ18. A search of VDJdb, accessed on 1 November 2021, was run for TCRs annotated to CMV, EBV and SARS-CoV-2, with TCRs annotated for multiple antigens excluded. The public sequencing data were trimmed at Q25 with fastp and processed into clonotypes with MiXCR by TCRdb, which kept only in-frame beta chains. Rows are combined by CDR3 protein, so each entry shows the most common genes and DNA. The V and J calls and clone size come from TCRdb's table, not from the authors' own analysis. The sample includes tens of thousands of distinct CDR3 sequences, with roughly 15% observed a single time. Of the sample, about 5% is held by the ten largest clones.

This specimen belongs to a study of early T cells in non-severe SARS-CoV-2 infection (dated by TCRdb to about 2021). Turning to the overall study: Bulk RNA from unsorted whole blood was used for TCR sequencing, so alpha and beta chains could not be paired.

Summary of the overall study and its limitations: VDJdb matching was skewed toward anti-spike CD8 responses and likely underestimated virus-specific expansions by missing private and CD4 specificities.

Set within a cohort of healthcare workers in London, UK, this nested case-control study involved weekly PCR testing of nasopharyngeal swabs along with blood sampling. Healthcare workers were recruited between 23 and 31 March 2020, during the week of the UK lockdown, and were followed weekly for up to roughly 16 weeks. The chain links TRBV2 with TRBJ1-1, with the identity of the D gene unclear. The material sequenced was whole blood, taken at baseline. The receptor comes from an adult who was a healthcare worker with PCR-confirmed SARS-CoV-2 infection or an uninfected control (not recorded which). The nucleotide sequence is given as TGTGCCAGCATGGTGCTGGGGAGGACTGAAGCTTTCTTT. Translation gives CASMVLGRTEAFF.